Below are 20 T cell receptor beta chains sequenced from a single sample in a study of cytomegalovirus exposure and HLA in healthy donors. Primers: 60 Vbeta forward and 13 Jbeta reverse. Repertoires were generated with immunoSEQ multiplex PCR, while TCRdb's copy carries only in-frame clones and drops some. The repertoire holds some 150,000 clones, with 70% to 80% as singletons. The material sequenced was PBMCs. These receptors were obtained from a man in his fifties or sixties in good health and CMV-seropositive.

The CDR3 loop is CAISERGFTEAFF. Here the CDR3 DNA reads TGTGCCATCAGTGAACGAGGGTTTACTGAAGCTTTCTTT. The rearrangement uses TRBV10-3 and TRBJ1-1; D is undetermined. In germline, CDR1 is ENHRY, CDR2 SYGVKD. CDR3 length: 13 residues. V was pared by 3 bases and J by 5 bases, with 10 bases between.

This clone was detected only once. The rearrangement joins TRBV27 to TRBJ1-5, with D perhaps TRBD1 (6 bases). In germline, CDR1 is MNHEY, CDR2 SMNVEV (reference sequence). The CDR3 extends over 17 amino acids. V gave up 3 bases and J gave up 0 bases, with 15 bases separating them. CDR3 coding DNA: TGTGCCAGCAGTTTCGCCGCGGACAGTTATAGCAATCAGCCCCAGCATTTT. Translated: CASSFAADSYSNQPQHF.

The chain employs TRBV10-3 and TRBJ2-1; 13 bases map to TRBD2. This CDR3 is built from 16 residues. With V trimmed by 3 bases and J by 6 bases, 5 bases remained unmatched. CDR1 and CDR2 from the germline V gene are ENHRY and SYGVKD. The CDR3 DNA is TGTGCCATCAGTGACGCGGGACTAGCGGGGCCCAATGAGCAGTTCTTC. It yields the protein CAISDAGLAGPNEQFF.

The chain couples TRBV11-2 to TRBJ2-1, with a weak D call TRBD1 (6 bases). Germline V CDR1 and CDR2: SGHAT, FQNNGV. V lost 1 base and J 2 bases, leaving 6 bases between the germline ends. CDR3 size: 14 residues. CDR3 region: CASSLGTAYNEQFF. In DNA, the CDR3 is TGTGCCAGCAGCTTAGGGACAGCCTACAATGAGCAGTTCTTC.

The rearrangement uses TRBV5-4 and TRBJ1-1; D possibly corresponds to TRBD1 (5 bases). This CDR3 region has 13 residues. Germline V gives CDR1 SGHNT, CDR2 YYREEE (reference sequence). V lost 1 base and J lost 6, with 10 bases in between. The DNA of the CDR3 is TGTGCCAGCAGCTTGAAGGGGATCCCTGAAGCTTTCTTT. It codes for CASSLKGIPEAFF.

The chain combines TRBV5-1 with TRBJ2-3, with 9 positions matching TRBD2. V was pared by 4 bases and J by 3 bases, with 9 bases of the junction left unmatched. This CDR3 is built from 16 residues. Germline values: CDR1 SGHRS, CDR2 YFSETQ. As DNA, the CDR3 is TGCGCCAGCAGCCCGGTAGCGGGAGCGCTAACAGATACGCAGTATTTT. Its protein is CASSPVAGALTDTQYF.

This chain joins TRBV28 and TRBJ2-7, with D tentatively TRBD1 (6 bases). The CDR3 has 12 residues. Germline V gives CDR1 MDHEN, CDR2 SYDVKM. The V and J ends lost 5 bases and 7 bases respectively, with 12 bases between them. The CDR3 DNA sequence: TGTGCCAGCAGTATTCCAAGGGGGGAGCAGTACTTC. This sequence encodes CASSIPRGEQYF. The whole variable domain, filled in from reference TRBV28 and TRBJ2-7, reads DVKVTQSSRYLVKRTGEKVFLECVQDMDHENMFWYRQDPGLGLRLIYFSYDVKMKEKGDIPEGYSVSREKKERFSLILESASTNQTSMYLCASSIPRGEQYFGPGTRLTVT.

This chain connects TRBV28 to TRBJ2-7; TRBD1 is a possible D gene (5 bases). This CDR3 spans 14 amino acids. Looked up from germline, CDR1 is MDHEN and CDR2 is SYDVKM. Between the trimmed V and J ends, which lost 6 bases and 2 bases, there was a span of 14 bases. In DNA form, the CDR3 reads TGTGCCAGCAGCCGGAGAATCAGGGCCTACGAGCAGTACTTC. Amino acids: CASSRRIRAYEQYF.

V usage is TRBV7-8 and J usage is TRBJ2-7; tentative D call: TRBD1 (6 bases). The germline V gene has CDR1 SGHVS and CDR2 FQNEAQ. There are 15 residues in the CDR3. V lost 5 bases and J 2 bases, leaving 16 bases between the germline ends. This CDR3 reads CASSHRQAATYEQYF. Written as DNA, the CDR3 is TGTGCCAGCAGCCATAGACAGGCCGCAACCTACGAGCAGTACTTC. Together with reference TRBV7-8 and TRBJ2-7, the CDR3 gives the full variable domain: GAGVSQSPRYKVAKRGQDVALRCDPISGHVSLFWYQQALGQGPEFLTYFQNEAQLDKSGLPSDRFFAERPEGSVSTLKIQRTQQEDSAVYLCASSHRQAATYEQYFGPGTRLTVT.

This clone has a handful of counts. The chain links TRBV30 to TRBJ2-5, with D unresolved. V shed 0 bases and J shed 4 bases, with 9 bases lying between them. CDR1 and CDR2 (germline): GTSNPN, SVGIG (reference sequence). CDR3 length: 13 amino acids. The CDR3 DNA is TGTGCCTGGAGTGTTGGTGTAGCAGAGACCCAGTACTTC. Protein sequence: CAWSVGVAETQYF.

CDR3 nucleotide sequence: TGTGCCAGCAGTGAAGCGCAGGCGACAGGGCTCTCCTACGAGCAGTACTTC. Translation gives CASSEAQATGLSYEQYF. The J gene is TRBJ2-7, the V gene TRBV6-1, with 7 bases identical to TRBD1. With 0 bases clipped from V and 0 bases from J, the junction kept 8 bases outside the gene matches. Germline-derived CDR1 and CDR2 are MNHNS and SASEGT. The CDR3 is made up of 17 amino acids.

The chain is built from TRBV6-1 and TRBJ2-7; 7 bases line up with TRBD1. Germline assignment: CDR1 MNHNS and CDR2 SASEGT. This CDR3 comprises 12 residues. The junction had 13 bases not matched to a gene; V was cut back by 8 bases and J by 12 bases. CDR3 nucleotide sequence: TGTGCCAGCGTTCGCAGGGGGTTAGGTCTGTACTTC. This sequence encodes CASVRRGLGLYF.

The V call is TRBV5-1, the J call TRBJ2-1, with D possibly TRBD1 on 6 matching bases. CDR1 and CDR2 from the germline V gene are SGHRS and YFSETQ. V lost 2 bases to trimming and J lost 7 bases, with 16 bases between them. CDR3 size: 15 residues. This chain's CDR3 is CASSFNQGIRNEQFF. The DNA for the CDR3 is TGCGCCAGCAGCTTCAACCAGGGGATTCGGAATGAGCAGTTCTTC.

The chain recombines TRBV29-1 with TRBJ1-2, with a weak D call TRBD1 (6 bases). The V end was cut by 7 bases, the J end by 8 bases, with 23 bases between. This CDR3 is 14 amino acids long. Germline-derived CDR1 and CDR2 are SQVTM and ANQGSEA. The CDR3 loop reads CSAQWTARTGGYTF. CDR3 coding DNA: TGCAGCGCACAGTGGACAGCCCGAACAGGGGGCTACACCTTC.

V usage is TRBV5-1 and J usage is TRBJ2-2, with D perhaps TRBD2 (6 bases). The CDR3 is 15 residues long. The germline V and J ends were trimmed by 8 bases and 0 bases, with 14 bases remaining between them. CDR1 SGHRS and CDR2 YFSETQ come from the germline V gene. As DNA, the CDR3 is TGCGCCAGTGCGCGGGACTCCGCGAACACCGGGGAGCTGTTTTTT. This sequence encodes CASARDSANTGELFF. The full variable domain, its missing parts supplied by reference TRBV5-1 and TRBJ2-2, is KAGVTQTPRYLIKTRGQQVTLSCSPISGHRSVSWYQQTPGQGLQFLFEYFSETQRNKGNFPGRFSGRQFSNSRSEMNVSTLELGDSALYLCASARDSANTGELFFGEGSRLTVL.

CDR3 protein: CASSLVAGSNEQFF. The DNA for the CDR3 is TGTGCCAGCAGCTTAGTGGCGGGGAGCAATGAGCAGTTCTTC. The V call is TRBV11-3, the J call TRBJ2-1, with a weak D call TRBD2 (6 bases). The CDR3 is made up of 14 amino acids. V gave up 1 base and J gave up 6 bases, with 10 bases separating them. Germline V gene lookup returns CDR1 SGHNT and CDR2 YENEEA.

The rearrangement joins TRBV11-2 to TRBJ2-1; D unclear. This CDR3 comprises 12 residues. Trimming shortened V by 0 bases and J by 9 bases, and 6 bases separated the two germline ends. Germline V gene lookup returns CDR1 SGHAT and CDR2 FQNNGV. The CDR3 bases are TGTGCCAGCAGCTTAGACTTTCCTGAGCAGTTCTTC. Its protein product is CASSLDFPEQFF.

The rearrangement links TRBV19 to TRBJ2-7; TRBD1 matches at 8 bases. V gave up 4 bases and J gave up 6 bases; unmatched junction bases: 5. The CDR3 has 13 residues. Germline assignment: CDR1 LNHDA and CDR2 SQIVND (reference sequence). The CDR3 spells CASSTLQGGEQYF. In DNA, the CDR3 is TGTGCCAGTAGTACACTACAGGGGGGCGAGCAGTACTTC. Variable domain in full (rest from reference TRBV19 and TRBJ2-7): DGGITQSPKYLFRKEGQNVTLSCEQNLNHDAMYWYRQDPGQGLRLIYYSQIVNDFQKGDIAEGYSVSREKKESFPLTVTSAQKNPTAFYLCASSTLQGGEQYFGPGTRLTVT.

The chain has TRBV28 and TRBJ1-1, with a possible D match to TRBD1 (5 bases). V gave up 1 base and J gave up 2 bases, with 11 bases separating them. Germline assignment: CDR1 MDHEN and CDR2 SYDVKM. This CDR3 region has 15 residues. The DNA for the CDR3 is TGTGCCAGCAGTTTATCGGACAAGACAAACACTGAAGCTTTCTTT. Its translation: CASSLSDKTNTEAFF.

V and J are TRBV4-1 and TRBJ2-2; no clear D. Trimming removed 3 bases at V and 1 base at J, with 6 bases between. The CDR3 contains 14 residues. The V gene's germline CDR1 is MGHRA and CDR2 YSYEKL. The CDR3 here is CASSQLLNTGELFF. DNA of the CDR3: TGCGCCAGCAGCCAGCTACTGAACACCGGGGAGCTGTTTTTT.